These 17 T cell receptor beta chains came from one sample sequenced in a study of T-cell reconstitution after alpha-beta-depleted transplantation in children. Preparation of the TCRbeta library was carried out with unique molecular identifiers. One entry per CDR3 protein results from TCRdb running MiXCR on the PCR reads. The sample lists around 400,000 distinct CDR3 sequences; around 21% were seen once. The sequencing used PBMCs from the stem cell graft donor, collected from the stem cell graft. The receptors derive from a human donor who donated a stem cell graft to a child with acute myeloid leukemia.

CDR3 nucleotides: TGCAGTGCTAGTTCCCAACTAGCGGGCAACAATGAGCAGTTCTTC. Protein sequence: CSASSQLAGNNEQFF. This chain joins TRBV20-1 and TRBJ2-1, with TRBD2 identical over 9 bases. The CDR3 has 15 residues. Germline V gene lookup returns CDR1 DFQATT and CDR2 SNEGSKA (reference sequence). V gave up 3 bases and J gave up 5 bases; unmatched junction bases: 8.

This clonotype was seen repeatedly, ten times or more. The V and J genes are TRBV24-1 and TRBJ2-1; D is ambiguous. The CDR3 covers 13 residues. Trimming shortened V by 9 bases and J by 4 bases, and 12 bases separated the two germline ends. The germline V gene has CDR1 KGHDR and CDR2 SFDVKD. CDR3 region: CATAQEGYNEQFF. The CDR3 DNA is TGTGCCACCGCCCAGGAAGGGTACAATGAGCAGTTCTTC.

This clonotype was found many times. The J gene is TRBJ2-1, the V gene TRBV29-1; D gene uncertain. Germline V lookup: CDR1 SQVTM, CDR2 ANQGSEA. CDR3 length: 11 amino acids. Trimming cost V 5 bases and J 4 bases, with 6 bases left between them. The CDR3 DNA sequence: TGCAGCGTTCACGGGTACAATGAGCAGTTCTTC. Residues: CSVHGYNEQFF.

This clonotype was detected only a few times. The rearrangement joins TRBV6-1 to TRBJ2-5, with 9 nucleotides matching TRBD2. The CDR3 totals 14 residues. The V segment lost 6 bases and the J segment 5 bases; nucleotides outside the gene matches: 7. The V gene's germline CDR1 is MNHNS and CDR2 SASEGT. The CDR3 DNA reads TGTGCCAGCAGGCTAGCGGGACCCACTGAGACCCAGTACTTC. Its protein product is CASRLAGPTETQYF.

The sample holds a few counts of this clonotype. The chain employs TRBV29-1 and TRBJ2-7; D is possibly TRBD1 (5 bases). The CDR3 has 14 amino acids. Per germline, CDR1 SQVTM and CDR2 ANQGSEA. Deletions cut 5 bases from V and 3 bases from J, with 17 bases between. CDR3 DNA sequence: TGCAGCGTTCTGGTCCAGGGATCTATCTACGAGCAGTACTTC. It encodes CSVLVQGSIYEQYF.

This clonotype was seen more than once but under ten times. This rearrangement joins TRBV29-1 to TRBJ2-5, with D perhaps TRBD2 (5 bases). CDR1 and CDR2 (germline): SQVTM, ANQGSEA. Deletions cut 3 bases from V and 4 bases from J, with 15 bases between. This CDR3 has 14 residues. The CDR3 protein is CSVDLRRRGETQYF. The CDR3 region has the DNA TGCAGCGTTGATCTGCGGAGGCGAGGAGAGACCCAGTACTTC. The whole variable domain, filled in from reference TRBV29-1 and TRBJ2-5, reads SAVISQKPSRDICQRGTSLTIQCQVDSQVTMMFWYRQQPGQSLTLIATANQGSEATYESGFVIDKFPISRPNLTFSTLTVSNMSPEDSSIYLCSVDLRRRGETQYFGPGTRLLVL.

The chain recombines TRBV29-1 with TRBJ2-1; 9 bases agree with TRBD2. Looked up from germline, CDR1 is SQVTM and CDR2 is ANQGSEA. V gave up 4 bases and J gave up 3 bases; unmatched junction bases: 7. The CDR3 totals 15 residues. In nucleotides, the CDR3 is TGCAGCGTTGTTGCGGGAGGGCCCCGCTACAATGAGCAGTTCTTC. This translates into CSVVAGGPRYNEQFF.

V is TRBV7-4 and J is TRBJ2-7, with D possibly matching TRBD1 (6 bases). Germline lookup yields CDR1 SGHVT and CDR2 SQSDAQ. The CDR3 is made up of 15 amino acids. Trimming stripped 2 bases from V and 0 bases from J, with 11 bases between. The CDR3 loop reads CASSLWTALSYEQYF. CDR3 in DNA: TGTGCCAGCAGCTTATGGACAGCACTCTCCTACGAGCAGTACTTC.

This clonotype was recorded a few times. The chain recombines TRBV9 with TRBJ2-7; D possibly corresponds to TRBD1 (5 bases). Germline CDR1 SGDLS, CDR2 YYNGEE. The CDR3 totals 14 residues. The V gene lost 2 bases and the J gene lost 2 bases, with 11 bases spanning the gap. CDR3 in amino acids: CASSVETDTYEQYF. In DNA form, the CDR3 reads TGTGCCAGCAGCGTTGAGACAGATACCTACGAGCAGTACTTC.

This rearrangement joins TRBV4-1 to TRBJ2-1; the match to TRBD2 covers 9 bases. The CDR3 length is 17 residues. Germline V gene sequence: CDR1 MGHRA, CDR2 YSYEKL. V was clipped by 0 bases and J by 3 bases; unmatched bases: 6. The CDR3 loop reads CASSQDPLAGVYNEQFF. Written as DNA, the CDR3 is TGCGCCAGCAGCCAAGACCCCTTAGCGGGAGTCTACAATGAGCAGTTCTTC.

The chain is built from TRBV20-1 and TRBJ2-1, with TRBD2 matching 10 bases. The junction had 6 bases not matched to a gene; V was cut back by 1 base and J by 9 bases. From germline, CDR1 is DFQATT and CDR2 SNEGSKA (reference sequence). This CDR3 has 14 amino acids. CDR3 bases: TGCAGTGCTAGAGGGCTAGCGGGAGACGGTGAGCAGTTCTTC. Amino acid sequence: CSARGLAGDGEQFF.

This clonotype was observed many times. The chain employs TRBV10-1 and TRBJ2-7; possibly TRBD1 for D (6 bases). The CDR3 sequence is 12 residues long. V was clipped by 8 bases and J by 5 bases, with 13 bases between them. In germline, CDR1 is WNHNN, CDR2 SYGVQD (reference sequence). The CDR3 is CASGQGKHEQYF. The CDR3 DNA reads as TGCGCCAGCGGGCAGGGGAAACACGAGCAGTACTTC.

This clonotype was picked up a small number of times. The V and J genes are TRBV7-2 and TRBJ1-1; D may be TRBD1 (6 bases). The ends were cut back, 5 bases at V and 6 bases at J, with 16 bases in the middle. The CDR3 contains 14 residues. The V gene's germline CDR1 is SGHTA and CDR2 FQGNSA. The CDR3: CASSLDPGAPEAFF. The DNA for the CDR3 is TGTGCCAGCAGCCTAGATCCAGGGGCCCCTGAAGCTTTCTTT.

This chain uses TRBV5-6 with TRBJ1-1; 7 nucleotides agree with TRBD1. Unmatched junction bases numbered 10, after V lost 4 bases and J lost 1 base. Germline V gene data show CDR1 as SGHDT and CDR2 as YYEEEE. The CDR3 contains 16 residues. CDR3 sequence (DNA): TGTGCCAGCAGCATGTACTCCAGGGGGAGGAACACTGAAGCTTTCTTT. Protein sequence: CASSMYSRGRNTEAFF.

This clonotype occurred once. The rearrangement joins TRBV5-1 to TRBJ2-2, with TRBD2 matching 8 bases. Trimming cost V 5 bases and J 5 bases; bases outside gene matches: 8. CDR3 length equals 15 residues. Germline lookup yields CDR1 SGHRS and CDR2 YFSETQ. CDR3: CASRPELAETGELFF. The CDR3 nucleotides read TGCGCCAGCAGGCCGGAACTAGCGGAAACCGGGGAGCTGTTTTTT.

This clonotype was recorded a few times. The chain carries TRBV20-1 and TRBJ2-3, with 10 bases matching TRBD2. Germline CDR1 reads DFQATT; CDR2 reads SNEGSKA (reference sequence). V lost 2 bases and J lost 2; bases outside the gene matches: 4. CDR3 length equals 15 residues. CDR3 DNA sequence: TGCAGTGCTAGACTAGCGGGAGAGGTCACAGATACGCAGTATTTT. This encodes CSARLAGEVTDTQYF.

V gene TRBV6-1 combines with J gene TRBJ2-7; D remains ambiguous. The CDR3 runs to 13 residues. Germline CDR1 MNHNS, CDR2 SASEGT. V lost 1 base and J 12 bases, leaving 16 bases between the germline ends. Here the CDR3 reads CASSEEGRTHGYF. The CDR3 coding sequence is TGTGCCAGCAGTGAAGAAGGGCGGACCCATGGGTACTTC.